One and the same sample provided the 15 T cell receptor beta chains below, sequenced in a study of shared clonotypes between healthy human individuals. Repertoires were generated with immunoSEQ multiplex PCR, while TCRdb's copy carries only in-frame clones and drops some. The sample has roughly 2.4 million clones, approximately 95% seen once; the top ten hold roughly 0.13%. Sequencing was performed on naive CD4+ T cells sorted from blood. Subset noted: CD45RA+ positively selected. The receptors derive from a man younger than 35 in good health.

In its sample, this clone was seen a few times. V usage is TRBV5-1 and J usage is TRBJ1-4; no clear D gene. The CDR3 runs to 14 residues. Germline assignment: CDR1 SGHRS and CDR2 YFSETQ. Trimming pared 2 bases from V and 8 bases from J, leaving 13 bases between. The CDR3 sequence is CASSLGGGLEKLFF. The CDR3 DNA reads TGCGCCAGCAGCTTAGGAGGAGGCTTGGAAAAACTGTTTTTT.

V is TRBV28 and J is TRBJ1-2, with TRBD1 as a possible D gene (5 bases). V was clipped by 6 bases and J by 3 bases, with 11 bases between them. Germline loops: CDR1 MDHEN, CDR2 SYDVKM. The CDR3 sequence is 13 residues long. In DNA form, the CDR3 reads TGTGCCAGCAGCCAAGGGGTCGACTATGGCTACACCTTC. Its protein is CASSQGVDYGYTF.

The rearrangement links TRBV6-4 to TRBJ2-1, with a tentative D call TRBD2 (5 bases). Germline CDR1 reads MRHNA; CDR2 reads SNTAGT. This CDR3 contains 15 residues. V was pared by 2 bases and J by 5 bases, with 13 bases between. CDR3 DNA sequence: TGTGCCAGCAGTGACGAGGGTAGCTCACACAATGAGCAGTTCTTC. It codes for CASSDEGSSHNEQFF.

Details on this clone: The same CDR3 also results from other DNA sequences found in this sample. The chain has TRBV30 and TRBJ1-4, with a weak D call TRBD1 (5 bases). Trimming left V 0 bases short and J 7 bases short, with 9 bases between. This CDR3 is 13 amino acids long. CDR1 and CDR2 from the germline V gene are GTSNPN and SVGIG (reference sequence). The CDR3 region is CAWSVERGEKLFF. CDR3 DNA sequence: TGTGCCTGGAGTGTAGAGAGGGGTGAAAAACTGTTTTTT.

The chain joins TRBV4-1 to TRBJ2-2; tentatively, D is TRBD1 (5 bases). Per germline, CDR1 MGHRA and CDR2 YSYEKL. This CDR3 has 15 amino acids. V dropped 2 bases and J dropped 1 base, with 8 bases sitting between them. The CDR3, as DNA: TGCGCCAGCAGCCAACTAGACAGGAACACCGGGGAGCTGTTTTTT. It translates to CASSQLDRNTGELFF.

The V and J genes are TRBV25-1 and TRBJ2-2, with D possibly being TRBD1 (6 bases). The CDR3 consists of 15 residues. Trimming cost V 6 bases and J 2 bases, with 13 bases left between them. Germline loops: CDR1 MGHDK, CDR2 SYGVNS. Here the CDR3 reads CASSAPGANTGELFF. CDR3 nucleotide sequence: TGTGCCAGCAGCGCACCAGGGGCAAACACCGGGGAGCTGTTTTTT.

This sequence joins TRBV30 and TRBJ1-4; TRBD1 aligns across 7 bases. The germline V gene encodes CDR1 GTSNPN and CDR2 SVGIG (reference sequence). The CDR3 totals 14 residues. V was pared by 3 bases and J by 5 bases, with 6 bases of the junction left unmatched. The DNA of the CDR3 is TGTGCCTGGAGCAGGGGACAGATAAATGAAAAACTGTTTTTT. Translating it yields CAWSRGQINEKLFF.

J is TRBJ1-6 and V is TRBV25-1; D unclear. Trimming took 2 bases from V and 14 from J, leaving 10 bases between them. From germline, CDR1 is MGHDK and CDR2 SYGVNS. This CDR3 is built from 12 residues. Written as DNA, the CDR3 is TGTGCCAGCAGTGAAAACCCGGGGACCCTCCACTTT. Protein product: CASSENPGTLHF.

The chain has TRBV20-1 and TRBJ1-2; the D gene is possibly TRBD1 (5 bases). V gave up 6 bases and J gave up 10 bases, with 9 bases separating them. Germline values: CDR1 DFQATT, CDR2 SNEGSKA (reference sequence). The CDR3 sequence is 9 residues long. CDR3 amino acids: CSAAGAYTF. CDR3 DNA: TGCAGTGCAGCCGGGGCCTACACCTTC.

Only one count was recorded for this clone. J is TRBJ2-2 and V is TRBV5-1; D might be TRBD1 (6 bases). Between the trimmed V and J ends, which lost 6 bases and 2 bases, there was a span of 14 bases. CDR3 size: 15 residues. Germline assignment: CDR1 SGHRS and CDR2 YFSETQ. In DNA form, the CDR3 reads TGCGCCAGCAACCTCGGGACAATTAACACCGGGGAGCTGTTTTTT. As protein: CASNLGTINTGELFF.

This sequence joins TRBV11-2 and TRBJ2-5; TRBD1 might be the D (6 bases). V dropped 4 bases and J dropped 2 bases, with 17 bases sitting between them. Germline CDR1 reads SGHAT; CDR2 reads FQNNGV. This CDR3 spans 16 amino acids. CDR3 in DNA: TGTGCCAGCAGCTCAGTCATAGGGGGACCTCAAGAGACCCAGTACTTC. Translation gives CASSSVIGGPQETQYF.

This rearrangement joins TRBV5-4 to TRBJ2-2, with 7 bases aligning to TRBD1. V gave up 4 bases and J gave up 6 bases; unmatched junction bases: 6. Per the germline V gene, CDR1 is SGHNT and CDR2 is YYREEE (reference sequence). There are 14 residues in the CDR3. The CDR3 spells CASSEPTGPGELFF. CDR3 DNA sequence: TGTGCCAGCAGCGAACCGACAGGGCCCGGGGAGCTGTTTTTT.

The CDR3 sequence is CAISQDRGLQPQHF. The DNA for the CDR3 is TGTGCCATCAGTCAGGACAGGGGGCTTCAGCCCCAGCATTTT. This sequence joins TRBV10-3 and TRBJ1-5, with 11 bases fitting TRBD1. The ends lost 5 bases at V and 6 bases at J; junction bases unmatched: 3. The CDR3 loop spans 14 amino acids. Per germline, CDR1 ENHRY and CDR2 SYGVKD.

Of note for this clone: The same CDR3 arises from other DNA sequences in this sample as well. The chain carries TRBV2 and TRBJ2-7; D gene uncertain. Germline V CDR1 and CDR2: SNHLY, FYNNEI. CDR3 length: 11 amino acids. Trimming removed 0 bases from V and 7 bases from J, with 4 bases in between. DNA for the CDR3: TGTGCCAGCAGTGAAGCCGGTGAGCAGTACTTC. This gives the protein CASSEAGEQYF. The full variable domain, rest sourced from reference TRBV2 and TRBJ2-7, is EPEVTQTPSHQVTQMGQEVILRCVPISNHLYFYWYRQILGQKVEFLVSFYNNEISEKSEIFDDQFSVERPDGSNFTLKIRSTKLEDSAMYFCASSEAGEQYFGPGTRLTVT.

This clone showed up just once. The chain uses TRBV28 and TRBJ2-7, with 9 bases identical to TRBD1. This CDR3 region has 15 residues. J lost 2 bases, V lost 2 bases, and 4 bases had no gene match. Germline CDR1 is MDHEN and CDR2 is SYDVKM. The CDR3: CASSLTGTGTYEQYF. The CDR3 DNA sequence: TGTGCCAGCAGTTTAACCGGGACAGGGACCTACGAGCAGTACTTC.